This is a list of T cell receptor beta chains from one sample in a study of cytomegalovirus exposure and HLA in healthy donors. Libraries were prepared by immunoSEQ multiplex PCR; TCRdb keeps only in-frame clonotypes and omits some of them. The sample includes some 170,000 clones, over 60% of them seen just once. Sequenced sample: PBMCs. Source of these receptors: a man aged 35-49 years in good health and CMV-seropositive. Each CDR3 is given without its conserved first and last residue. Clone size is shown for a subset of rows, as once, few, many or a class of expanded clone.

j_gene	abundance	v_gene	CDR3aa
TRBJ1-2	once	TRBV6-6	ASRDTAPYGYT
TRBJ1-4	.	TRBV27	ASSFRTGPNEKLF
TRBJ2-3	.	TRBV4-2	ASSQQGTSGPDTQY
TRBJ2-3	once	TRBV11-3	ASSSLTGSDTQY
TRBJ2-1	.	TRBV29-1	SVATSGPSEF
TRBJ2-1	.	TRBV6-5	ASSYGDPYNEQF
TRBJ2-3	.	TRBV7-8	ASSPWGGFTDTQY
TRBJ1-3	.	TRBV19	ASKETGGNTIY
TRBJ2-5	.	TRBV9	ASSRASGQETQY
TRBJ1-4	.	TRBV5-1	ASSLAGSATNEKLF
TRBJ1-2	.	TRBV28	ASSGEGRAPGGYT
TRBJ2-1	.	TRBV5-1	ASSLERRQGGEQF
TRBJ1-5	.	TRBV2	ASSKQGNNQPQH
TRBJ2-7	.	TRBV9	ASSPGQVYLSYEQY
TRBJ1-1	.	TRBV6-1	ASSRLSNTEAF
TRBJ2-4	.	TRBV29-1	SVRTLAKNSQY
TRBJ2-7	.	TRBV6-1	ASRGTGGVDEQY
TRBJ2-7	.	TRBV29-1	SVLLAGVKGSYEQY
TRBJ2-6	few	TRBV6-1	ASRASGANVLT
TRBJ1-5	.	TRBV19	ASSVGTGFINQPQH
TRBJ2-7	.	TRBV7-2	ASSPRLAGNYEQY
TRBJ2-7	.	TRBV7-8	ASSFPRTGGNDEQY
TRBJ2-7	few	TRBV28	ASSHFGREIKQY